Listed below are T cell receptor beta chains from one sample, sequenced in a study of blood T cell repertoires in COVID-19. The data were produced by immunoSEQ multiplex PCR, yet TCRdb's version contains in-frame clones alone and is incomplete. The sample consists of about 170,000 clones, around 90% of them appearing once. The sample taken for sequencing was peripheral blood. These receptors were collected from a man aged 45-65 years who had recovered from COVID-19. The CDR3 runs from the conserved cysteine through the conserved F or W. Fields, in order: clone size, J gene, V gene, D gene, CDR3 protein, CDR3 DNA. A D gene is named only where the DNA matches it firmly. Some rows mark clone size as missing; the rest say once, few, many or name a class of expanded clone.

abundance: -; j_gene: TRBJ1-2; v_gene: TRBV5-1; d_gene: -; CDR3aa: CASSFTGIESYGYTF; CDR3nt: TGCGCCAGCAGCTTCACAGGGATAGAGAGCTATGGCTACACCTTC
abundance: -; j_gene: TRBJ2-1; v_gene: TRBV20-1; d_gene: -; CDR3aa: CSAPDYNEQFF; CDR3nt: TGCAGTGCTCCAGACTACAATGAGCAGTTCTTC
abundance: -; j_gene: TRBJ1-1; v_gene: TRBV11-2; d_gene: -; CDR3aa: CASSLGAGSEAFF; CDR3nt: TGTGCCAGCAGCTTAGGGGCGGGATCTGAAGCTTTCTTT
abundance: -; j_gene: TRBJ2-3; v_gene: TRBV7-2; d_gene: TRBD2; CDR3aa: CASSLGLAGGDTQYF; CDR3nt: TGTGCCAGCAGTCTAGGACTAGCGGGGGGTGATACGCAGTATTTT
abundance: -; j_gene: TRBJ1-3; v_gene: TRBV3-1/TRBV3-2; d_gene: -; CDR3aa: CASSHGPGNTIYF; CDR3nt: TGTGCCAGCAGCCATGGGCCCGGAAACACCATATATTTT
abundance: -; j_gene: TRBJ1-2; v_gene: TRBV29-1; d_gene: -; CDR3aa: CSVSPQISNYGYTF; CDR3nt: TGCAGCGTTTCGCCCCAGATTTCTAACTATGGCTACACCTTC
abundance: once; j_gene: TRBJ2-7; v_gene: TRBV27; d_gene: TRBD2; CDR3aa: CASSSLAGVYEQYF; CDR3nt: TGTGCCAGCAGTTCACTAGCGGGAGTATACGAGCAGTACTTC
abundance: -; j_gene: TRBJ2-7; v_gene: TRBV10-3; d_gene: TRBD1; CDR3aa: CAISEPRTGRSYEQYF; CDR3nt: TGTGCCATCAGTGAGCCAAGGACAGGGAGAAGCTACGAGCAGTACTTC
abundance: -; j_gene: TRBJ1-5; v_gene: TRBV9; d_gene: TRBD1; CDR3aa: CASSVQGGAGQPQHF; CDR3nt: TGTGCCAGCAGCGTACAAGGGGGCGCGGGTCAGCCCCAGCATTTT
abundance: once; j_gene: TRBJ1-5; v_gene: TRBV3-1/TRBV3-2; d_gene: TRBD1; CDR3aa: CASSQGQGGPQHF; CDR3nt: TGTGCCAGCAGCCAAGGGCAGGGGGGGCCCCAGCATTTT
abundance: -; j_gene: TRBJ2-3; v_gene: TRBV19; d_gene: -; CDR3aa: CASSNRGYTQYF; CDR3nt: TGTGCCAGTAGTAACCGGGGGTATACGCAGTATTTT
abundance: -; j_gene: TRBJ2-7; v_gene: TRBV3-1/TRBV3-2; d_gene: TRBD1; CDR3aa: CASSPDRGYSYEQYF; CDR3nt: TGTGCCAGCAGCCCCGACAGGGGCTATTCCTACGAGCAGTACTTC
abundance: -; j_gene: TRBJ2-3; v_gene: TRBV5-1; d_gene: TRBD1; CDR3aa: CASSSGQGGGTDTQYF; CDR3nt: TGCGCCAGCAGCTCGGGACAGGGAGGAGGCACAGATACGCAGTATTTT
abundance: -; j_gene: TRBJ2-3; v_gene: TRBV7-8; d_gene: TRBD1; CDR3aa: CASSTRGQGTDTQYF; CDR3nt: TGTGCCAGCAGCACCCGGGGACAGGGTACAGATACGCAGTATTTT
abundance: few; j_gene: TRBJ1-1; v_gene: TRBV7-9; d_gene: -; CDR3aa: CASSLDMNTEAFF; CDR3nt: TGTGCCAGCAGCTTAGACATGAACACTGAAGCTTTCTTT
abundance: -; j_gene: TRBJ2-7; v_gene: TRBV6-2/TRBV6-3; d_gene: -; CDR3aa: CASSIIKTGPYEQYF; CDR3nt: TGTGCCAGCAGTATTATCAAGACAGGCCCCTACGAGCAGTACTTC